This T cell receptor (beta chain) was identified during a study of beta chain features in type 1 diabetes. Study results and limitations: In cDNA sequencing, cells with high TCR expression could be over-represented. A moderate, significant TCRB CDR3 shortening appeared in type 1 diabetes across four CD4+ subsets. The study found that naive, central memory and Treg TCRB repertoires appeared more similar in patients than in healthy donors.

CDR1 KGHSH and CDR2 LQKENI come from the germline V gene. The CDR3 totals 16 residues. The junction had 7 bases not matched to a gene; V was cut back by 6 bases and J by 0 bases. This clone was observed a handful of times. The target antigen is unknown. Heparinised blood was drawn once per donor, averaging approximately 100 mL. Via CD45RO/CCR7/CD25/CD127/CD95/CD27, cells of the CD4+ naive, central memory, regulatory and stem cell-like memory subsets were sorted. Reverse transcribing all isolated RNA meant expressed TCRB transcripts were sequenced. The method was immunoSEQ multiplex PCR; TCRdb's version includes in-frame clones alone and lacks a portion of them. Of a few hundred thousand clones detected, approximately 11% appear once; the ten largest clones hold more than 0.015%.

The chain is built from TRBV18 and TRBJ2-3; 9 bases match TRBD2. The TCR originated in a young man with type 1 diabetes. Sequencing was carried out using naive CD4+ T cells from blood. The CDR3 nucleotides are TGTGCCAGCTCTCGACTAGCGGACCCTAGCACAGATACGCAGTATTTT. This gives the protein CASSRLADPSTDTQYF.